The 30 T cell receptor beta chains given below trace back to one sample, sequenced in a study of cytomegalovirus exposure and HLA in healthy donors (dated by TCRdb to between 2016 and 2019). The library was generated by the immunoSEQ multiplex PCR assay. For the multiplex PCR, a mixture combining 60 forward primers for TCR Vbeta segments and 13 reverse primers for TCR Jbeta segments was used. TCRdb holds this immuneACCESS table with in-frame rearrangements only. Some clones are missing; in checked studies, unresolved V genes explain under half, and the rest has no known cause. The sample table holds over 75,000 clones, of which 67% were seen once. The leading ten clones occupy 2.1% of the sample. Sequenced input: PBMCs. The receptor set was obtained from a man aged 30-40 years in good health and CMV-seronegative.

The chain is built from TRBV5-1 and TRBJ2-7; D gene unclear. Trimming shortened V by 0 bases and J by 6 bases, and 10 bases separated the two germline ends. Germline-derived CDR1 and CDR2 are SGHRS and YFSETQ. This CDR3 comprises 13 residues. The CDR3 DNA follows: TGCGCCAGCAGCTTGGTCGGTCCTCGCGAGCAGTACTTC. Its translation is CASSLVGPREQYF.

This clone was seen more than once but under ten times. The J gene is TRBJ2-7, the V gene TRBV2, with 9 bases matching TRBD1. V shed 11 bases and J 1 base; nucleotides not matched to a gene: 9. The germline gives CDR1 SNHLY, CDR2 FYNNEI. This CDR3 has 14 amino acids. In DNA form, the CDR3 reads TGTGCCGGGCAACAGGGGGCGTTTTCCTACGAGCAGTACTTC. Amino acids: CAGQQGAFSYEQYF.

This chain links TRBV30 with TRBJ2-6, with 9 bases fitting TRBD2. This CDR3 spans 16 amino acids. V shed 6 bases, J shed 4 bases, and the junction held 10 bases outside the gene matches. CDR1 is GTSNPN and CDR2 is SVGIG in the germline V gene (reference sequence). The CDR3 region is CACGPSGASGANVLTF. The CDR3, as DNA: TGTGCCTGCGGCCCTAGCGGGGCAAGCGGGGCCAACGTCCTGACTTTC.

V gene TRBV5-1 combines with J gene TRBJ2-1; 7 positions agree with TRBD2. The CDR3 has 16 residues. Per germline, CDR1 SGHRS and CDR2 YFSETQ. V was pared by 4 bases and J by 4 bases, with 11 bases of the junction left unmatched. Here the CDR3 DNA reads TGCGCCAGCAGCCCTGAAGGCGGGGGAGGTTACAATGAGCAGTTCTTC. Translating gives CASSPEGGGGYNEQFF. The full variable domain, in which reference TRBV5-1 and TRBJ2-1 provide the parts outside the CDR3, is KAGVTQTPRYLIKTRGQQVTLSCSPISGHRSVSWYQQTPGQGLQFLFEYFSETQRNKGNFPGRFSGRQFSNSRSEMNVSTLELGDSALYLCASSPEGGGGYNEQFFGPGTRLTVL.

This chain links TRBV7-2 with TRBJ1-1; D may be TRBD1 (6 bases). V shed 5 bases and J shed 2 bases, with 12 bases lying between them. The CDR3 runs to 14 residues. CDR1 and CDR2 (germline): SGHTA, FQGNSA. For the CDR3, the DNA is TGTGCCAGCAGCCAAATACAGGGAAACACTGAAGCTTTCTTT. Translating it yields CASSQIQGNTEAFF.

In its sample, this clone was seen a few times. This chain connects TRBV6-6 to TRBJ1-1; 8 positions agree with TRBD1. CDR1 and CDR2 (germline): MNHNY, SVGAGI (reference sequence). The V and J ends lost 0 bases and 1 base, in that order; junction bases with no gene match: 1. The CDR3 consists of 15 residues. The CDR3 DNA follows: TGTGCCAGCAGTTACTCCGGACAGGGGAACACTGAAGCTTTCTTT. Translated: CASSYSGQGNTEAFF.

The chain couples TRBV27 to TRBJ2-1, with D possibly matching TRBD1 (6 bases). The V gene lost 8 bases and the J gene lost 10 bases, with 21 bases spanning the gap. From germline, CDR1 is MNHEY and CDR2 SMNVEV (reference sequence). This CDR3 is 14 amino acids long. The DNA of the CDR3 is TGTGCCAGCCGTGCGATAAGGGGGTGGGAAGAGCAGTTCTTC. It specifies CASRAIRGWEEQFF.

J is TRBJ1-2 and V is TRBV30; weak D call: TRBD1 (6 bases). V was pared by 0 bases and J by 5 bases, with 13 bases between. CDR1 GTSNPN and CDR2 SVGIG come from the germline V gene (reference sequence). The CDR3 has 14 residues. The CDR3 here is CAWSVNSQGYGYTF. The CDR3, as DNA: TGTGCCTGGAGTGTAAATTCCCAGGGGTATGGCTACACCTTC.

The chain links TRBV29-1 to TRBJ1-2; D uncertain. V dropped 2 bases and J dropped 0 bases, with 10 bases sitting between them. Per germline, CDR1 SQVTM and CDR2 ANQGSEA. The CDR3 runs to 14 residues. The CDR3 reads CSVENGFANYGYTF. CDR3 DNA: TGCAGCGTTGAAAACGGGTTCGCTAACTATGGCTACACCTTC. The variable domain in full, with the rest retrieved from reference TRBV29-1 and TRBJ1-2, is SAVISQKPSRDICQRGTSLTIQCQVDSQVTMMFWYRQQPGQSLTLIATANQGSEATYESGFVIDKFPISRPNLTFSTLTVSNMSPEDSSIYLCSVENGFANYGYTFGSGTRLTVV.

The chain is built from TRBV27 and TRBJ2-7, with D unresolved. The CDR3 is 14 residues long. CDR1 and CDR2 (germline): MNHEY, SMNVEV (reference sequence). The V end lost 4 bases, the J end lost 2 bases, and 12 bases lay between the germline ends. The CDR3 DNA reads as TGTGCCAGCAGTTACGCCAGTACACCCTACGAGCAGTACTTC. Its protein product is CASSYASTPYEQYF.

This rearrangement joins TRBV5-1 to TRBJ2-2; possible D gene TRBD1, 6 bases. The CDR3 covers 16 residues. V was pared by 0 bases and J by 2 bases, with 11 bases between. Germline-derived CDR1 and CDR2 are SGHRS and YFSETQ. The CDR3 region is CASSLGRTVNTGELFF. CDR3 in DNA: TGCGCCAGCAGCTTGGGTAGGACAGTTAACACCGGGGAGCTGTTTTTT.

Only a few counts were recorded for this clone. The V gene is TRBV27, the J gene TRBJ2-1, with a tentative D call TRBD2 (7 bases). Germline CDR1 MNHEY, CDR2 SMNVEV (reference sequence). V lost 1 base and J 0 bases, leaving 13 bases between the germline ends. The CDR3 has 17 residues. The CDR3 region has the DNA TGTGCCAGCAGTTTATGGGGTGGGGGGGCCTCCTACAATGAGCAGTTCTTC. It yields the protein CASSLWGGGASYNEQFF.

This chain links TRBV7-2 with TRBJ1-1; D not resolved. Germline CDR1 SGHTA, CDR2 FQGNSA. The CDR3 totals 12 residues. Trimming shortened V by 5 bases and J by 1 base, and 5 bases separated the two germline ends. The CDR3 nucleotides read TGTGCCAGCAGCCGAGGGAACACTGAAGCTTTCTTT. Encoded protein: CASSRGNTEAFF.

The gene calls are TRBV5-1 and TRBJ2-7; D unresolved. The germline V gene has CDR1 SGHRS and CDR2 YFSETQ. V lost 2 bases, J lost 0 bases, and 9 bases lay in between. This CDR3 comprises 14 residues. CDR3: CASSFELSSYEQYF. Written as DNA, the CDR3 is TGCGCCAGCAGCTTCGAGCTTAGCTCCTACGAGCAGTACTTC.

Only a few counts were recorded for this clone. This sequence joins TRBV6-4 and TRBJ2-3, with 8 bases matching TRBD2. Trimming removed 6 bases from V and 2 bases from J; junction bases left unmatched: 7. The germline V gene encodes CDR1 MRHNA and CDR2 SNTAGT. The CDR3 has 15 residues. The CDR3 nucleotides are TGTGCCAGCAGCGCAATAGCGGGATCCACAGATACGCAGTATTTT. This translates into CASSAIAGSTDTQYF.

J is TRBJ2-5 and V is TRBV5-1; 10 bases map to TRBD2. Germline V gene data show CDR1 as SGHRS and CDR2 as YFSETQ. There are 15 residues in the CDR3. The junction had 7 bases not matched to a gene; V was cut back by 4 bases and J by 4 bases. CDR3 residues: CASSPERGGGETQYF. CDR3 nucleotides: TGCGCCAGCAGCCCAGAGCGGGGGGGCGGAGAGACCCAGTACTTC.

CDR3 bases: TGCGCCAGCAGCTTGGGGACAGGGGAACACGAGCAGTACTTC. Translation gives CASSLGTGEHEQYF. This rearrangement joins TRBV5-1 to TRBJ2-7, with 9 bases identical to TRBD1. CDR1 and CDR2 (germline): SGHRS, YFSETQ. Losses at the gene ends were 0 bases for V and 5 bases for J; bases not matched to a gene: 3. This CDR3 is built from 14 residues.

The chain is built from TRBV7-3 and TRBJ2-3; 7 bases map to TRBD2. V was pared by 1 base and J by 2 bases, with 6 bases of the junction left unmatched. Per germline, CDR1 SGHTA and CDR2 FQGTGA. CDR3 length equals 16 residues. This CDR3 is CASSLSAGAVTDTQYF. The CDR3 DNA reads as TGTGCCAGCAGCTTAAGTGCGGGAGCTGTCACAGATACGCAGTATTTT.

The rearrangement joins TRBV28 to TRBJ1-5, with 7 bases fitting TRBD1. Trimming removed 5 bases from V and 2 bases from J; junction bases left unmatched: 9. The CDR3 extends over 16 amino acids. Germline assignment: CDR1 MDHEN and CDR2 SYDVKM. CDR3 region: CASSKTGSVGNQPQHF. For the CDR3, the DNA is TGTGCCAGCAGTAAGACAGGGTCGGTAGGCAATCAGCCCCAGCATTTT.

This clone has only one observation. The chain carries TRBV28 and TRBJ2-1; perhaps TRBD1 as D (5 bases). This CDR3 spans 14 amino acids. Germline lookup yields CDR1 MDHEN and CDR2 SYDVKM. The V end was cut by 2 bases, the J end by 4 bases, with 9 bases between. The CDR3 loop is CASSLRSGYNEQFF. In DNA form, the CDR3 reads TGTGCCAGCAGTTTACGCTCAGGGTACAATGAGCAGTTCTTC.

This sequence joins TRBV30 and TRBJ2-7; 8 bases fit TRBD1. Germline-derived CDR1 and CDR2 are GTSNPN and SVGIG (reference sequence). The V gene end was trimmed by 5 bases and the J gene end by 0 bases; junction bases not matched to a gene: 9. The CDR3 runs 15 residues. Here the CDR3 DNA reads TGTGCCTGGGCCAGCCGACAGGGGATCTCCTACGAGCAGTACTTC. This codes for CAWASRQGISYEQYF.

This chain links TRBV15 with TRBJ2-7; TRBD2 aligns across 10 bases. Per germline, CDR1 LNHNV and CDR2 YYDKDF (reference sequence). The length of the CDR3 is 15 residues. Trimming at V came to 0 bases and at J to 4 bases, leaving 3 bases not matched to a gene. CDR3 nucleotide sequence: TGTGCCACCAGCAGAGATGGTAGCGGGGGGTACGAGCAGTACTTC. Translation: CATSRDGSGGYEQYF. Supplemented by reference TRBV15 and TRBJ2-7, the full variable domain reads DAMVIQNPRYQVTQFGKPVTLSCSQTLNHNVMYWYQQKSSQAPKLLFHYYDKDFNNEADTPDNFQSRRPNTSFCFLDIRSPGLGDTAMYLCATSRDGSGGYEQYFGPGTRLTVT.

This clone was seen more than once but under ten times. As DNA, the CDR3 is TGTGCCAGCAGGCAGGGGACGACCACTGAAGCTTTCTTT. This translates into CASRQGTTTEAFF. This chain uses TRBV11-2 with TRBJ1-1; D is perhaps TRBD1 (6 bases). V was clipped by 6 bases and J by 4 bases, with 12 bases between them. CDR3 size: 13 residues. Germline assignment: CDR1 SGHAT and CDR2 FQNNGV.

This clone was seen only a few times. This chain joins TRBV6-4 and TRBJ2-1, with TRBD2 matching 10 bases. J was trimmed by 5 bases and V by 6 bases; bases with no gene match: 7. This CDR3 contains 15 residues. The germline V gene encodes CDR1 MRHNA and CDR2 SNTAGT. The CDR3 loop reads CASSGGTSDHNEQFF. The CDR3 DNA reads TGTGCCAGCAGCGGGGGGACTAGCGATCACAATGAGCAGTTCTTC.

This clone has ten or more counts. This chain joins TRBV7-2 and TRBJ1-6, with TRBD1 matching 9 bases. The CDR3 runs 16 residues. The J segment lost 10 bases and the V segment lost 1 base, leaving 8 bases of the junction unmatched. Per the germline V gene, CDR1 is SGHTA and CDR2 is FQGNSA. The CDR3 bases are TGTGCCAGCAGCTTAGTGGGGACAGGGAGTTCATCACCCCTCCACTTT. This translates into CASSLVGTGSSSPLHF.

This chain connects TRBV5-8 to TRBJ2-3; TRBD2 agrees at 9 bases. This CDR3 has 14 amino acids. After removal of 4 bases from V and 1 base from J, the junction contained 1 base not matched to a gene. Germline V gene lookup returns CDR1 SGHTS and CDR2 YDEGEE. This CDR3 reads CASSPSGGTDTQYF. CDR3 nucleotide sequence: TGTGCCAGCAGCCCTAGCGGGGGCACAGATACGCAGTATTTT.

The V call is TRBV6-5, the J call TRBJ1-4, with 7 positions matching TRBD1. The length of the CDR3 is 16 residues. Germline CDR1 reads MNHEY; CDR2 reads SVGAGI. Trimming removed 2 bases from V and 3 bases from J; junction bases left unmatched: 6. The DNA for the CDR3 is TGTGCCAGCAGTTACCGTGTGGGACAGCCTAATGAAAAACTGTTTTTT. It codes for CASSYRVGQPNEKLFF.

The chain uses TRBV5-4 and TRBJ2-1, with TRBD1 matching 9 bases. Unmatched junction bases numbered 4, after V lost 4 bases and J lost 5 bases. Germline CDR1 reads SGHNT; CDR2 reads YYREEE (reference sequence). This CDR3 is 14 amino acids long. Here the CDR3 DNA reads TGTGCCAGCAGCCAGACAGGGGGGAACAATGAGCAGTTCTTC. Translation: CASSQTGGNNEQFF.

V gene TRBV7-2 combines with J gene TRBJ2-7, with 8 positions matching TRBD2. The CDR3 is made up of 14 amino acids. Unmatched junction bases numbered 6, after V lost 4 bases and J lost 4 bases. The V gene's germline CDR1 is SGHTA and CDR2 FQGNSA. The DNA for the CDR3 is TGTGCCAGCAGCTCGCGCGGGGGGCAGTACGAGCAGTACTTC. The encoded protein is CASSSRGGQYEQYF.

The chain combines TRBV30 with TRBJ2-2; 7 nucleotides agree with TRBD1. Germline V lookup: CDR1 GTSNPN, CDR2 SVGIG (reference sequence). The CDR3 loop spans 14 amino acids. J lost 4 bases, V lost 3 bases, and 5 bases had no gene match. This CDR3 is CAWRTGMGTGELFF. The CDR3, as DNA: TGTGCCTGGAGGACAGGGATGGGCACCGGGGAGCTGTTTTTT.